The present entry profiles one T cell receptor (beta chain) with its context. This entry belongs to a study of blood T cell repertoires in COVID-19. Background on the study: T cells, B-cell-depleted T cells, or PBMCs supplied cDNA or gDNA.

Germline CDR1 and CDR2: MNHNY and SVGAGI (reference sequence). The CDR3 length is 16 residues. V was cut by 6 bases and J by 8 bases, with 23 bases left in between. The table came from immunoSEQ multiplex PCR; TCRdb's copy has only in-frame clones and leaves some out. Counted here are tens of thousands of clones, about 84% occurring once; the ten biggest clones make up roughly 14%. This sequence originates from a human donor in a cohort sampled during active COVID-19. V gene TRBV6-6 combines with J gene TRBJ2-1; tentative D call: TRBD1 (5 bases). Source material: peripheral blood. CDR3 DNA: TGTGCCAGCAGACCCTCGGACACCCCTCTCGTGCATGAGCAGTTCTTC. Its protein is CASRPSDTPLVHEQFF.